The entry below gives a single T cell receptor (beta chain) sequence along with its context. Profiling relied on immunoSEQ multiplex PCR, and the TCRdb table lists in-frame clones only, not all of them. The repertoire holds about 220,000 clones, with over 75% as singletons. This specimen belongs to a study of Ad26.COV2.S vaccination and SARS-CoV-2 variants. Study-level information: The vaccine Ad26.COV2.S was put into the muscle once, or twice with 56 days between.

The treatment: roughly 20 received Ad26.COV2.S at low or high dose, single or two shots; about 5 received placebo; per-sample allocation not given. Vaccine and placebo recipients were sampled on day 63 after the first injection. It was an adult aged 18-55 years in Boston who was the donor. The input for sequencing was peripheral blood, taken in a trial of Ad26.COV2.S vaccine versus placebo. The TCR originated in a person aged 18-65 years who received the Ad26.COV2.S COVID-19 vaccine or a placebo.

CDR3 sequence: CASSLGLAGDYEQYF. In nucleotides, the CDR3 is TGCGCCAGCAGCTTAGGACTAGCGGGTGACTACGAGCAGTACTTC. V and J are TRBV5-1 and TRBJ2-7, with 11 positions matching TRBD2. This CDR3 spans 15 amino acids. With V trimmed by 2 bases and J by 3 bases, 4 bases remained unmatched. Germline-derived CDR1 and CDR2 are SGHRS and YFSETQ.